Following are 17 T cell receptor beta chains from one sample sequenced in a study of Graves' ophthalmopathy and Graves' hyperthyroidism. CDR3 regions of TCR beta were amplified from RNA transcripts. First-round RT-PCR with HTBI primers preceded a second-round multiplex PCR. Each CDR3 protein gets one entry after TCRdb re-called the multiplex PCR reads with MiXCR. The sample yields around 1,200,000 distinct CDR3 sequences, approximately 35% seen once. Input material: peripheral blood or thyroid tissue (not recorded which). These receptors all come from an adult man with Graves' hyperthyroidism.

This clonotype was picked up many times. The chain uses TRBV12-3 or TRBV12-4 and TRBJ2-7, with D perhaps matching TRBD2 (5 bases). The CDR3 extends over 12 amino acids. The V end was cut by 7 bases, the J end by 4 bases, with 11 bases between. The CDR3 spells CASTVSGYEQYF. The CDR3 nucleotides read TGTGCCAGCACCGTATCGGGGTACGAGCAGTACTTC.

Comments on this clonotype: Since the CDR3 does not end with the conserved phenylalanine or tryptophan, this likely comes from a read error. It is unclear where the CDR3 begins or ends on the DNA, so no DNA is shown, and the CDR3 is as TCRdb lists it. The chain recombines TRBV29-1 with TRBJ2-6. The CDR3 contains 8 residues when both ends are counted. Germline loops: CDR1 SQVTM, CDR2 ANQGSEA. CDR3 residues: CSVEAEDQ.

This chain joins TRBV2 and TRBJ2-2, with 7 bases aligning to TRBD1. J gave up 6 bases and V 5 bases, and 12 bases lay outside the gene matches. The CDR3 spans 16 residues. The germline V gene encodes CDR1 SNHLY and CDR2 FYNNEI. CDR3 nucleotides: TGTGCCAGCAGTTACGGGACAAGGGGGCTCTCCGGGGAGCTGTTTTTT. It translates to CASSYGTRGLSGELFF.

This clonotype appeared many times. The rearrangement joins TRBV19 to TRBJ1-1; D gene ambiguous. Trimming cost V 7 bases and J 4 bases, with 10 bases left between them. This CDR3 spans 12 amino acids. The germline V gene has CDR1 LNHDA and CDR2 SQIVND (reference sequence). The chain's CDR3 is CASNVGGTEAFF. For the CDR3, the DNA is TGTGCCAGTAACGTGGGAGGCACTGAAGCTTTCTTT. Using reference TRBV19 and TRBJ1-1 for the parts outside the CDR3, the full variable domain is DGGITQSPKYLFRKEGQNVTLSCEQNLNHDAMYWYRQDPGQGLRLIYYSQIVNDFQKGDIAEGYSVSREKKESFPLTVTSAQKNPTAFYLCASNVGGTEAFFGQGTRLTVV.

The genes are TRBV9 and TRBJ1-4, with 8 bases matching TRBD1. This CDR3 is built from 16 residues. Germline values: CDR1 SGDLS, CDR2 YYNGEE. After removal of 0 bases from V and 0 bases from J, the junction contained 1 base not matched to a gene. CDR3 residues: CASSVETGATNEKLFF. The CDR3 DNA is TGTGCCAGCAGCGTAGAGACAGGGGCAACTAATGAAAAACTGTTTTTT.

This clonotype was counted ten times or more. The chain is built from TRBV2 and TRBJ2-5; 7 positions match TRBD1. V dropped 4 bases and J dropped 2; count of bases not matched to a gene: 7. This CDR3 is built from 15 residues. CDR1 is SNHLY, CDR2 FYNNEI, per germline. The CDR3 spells CASSADRSGQETQYF. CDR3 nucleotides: TGTGCCAGCAGTGCGGACAGGTCTGGTCAAGAGACCCAGTACTTC.

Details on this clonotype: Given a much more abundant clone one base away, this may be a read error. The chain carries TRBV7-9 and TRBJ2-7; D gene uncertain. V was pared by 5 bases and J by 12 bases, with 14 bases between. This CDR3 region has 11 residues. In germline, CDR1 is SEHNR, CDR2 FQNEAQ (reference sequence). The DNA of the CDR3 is TGTGCCAGCAGCCTGGGCAACCTCCGGTACTTC. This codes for CASSLGNLRYF.

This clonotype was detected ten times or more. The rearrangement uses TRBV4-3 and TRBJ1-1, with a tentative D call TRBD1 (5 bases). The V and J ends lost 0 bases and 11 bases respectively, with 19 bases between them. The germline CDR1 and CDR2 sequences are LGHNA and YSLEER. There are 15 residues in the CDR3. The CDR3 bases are TGCGCCAGCAGCCAAGACAGCTTAGGGACGCTTGGGGCTTTCTTT. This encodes CASSQDSLGTLGAFF.

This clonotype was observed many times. CDR3 protein: CATSAWGGGEPFTEAFF. The CDR3 nucleotides read TGTGCCACCAGCGCATGGGGGGGTGGTGAACCGTTCACTGAAGCTTTCTTT. The chain has TRBV15 and TRBJ1-1; weak D call: TRBD1 (5 bases). Trimming cost V 5 bases and J 4 bases, with 23 bases left between them. This CDR3 has 17 amino acids. Germline V lookup: CDR1 LNHNV, CDR2 YYDKDF (reference sequence).

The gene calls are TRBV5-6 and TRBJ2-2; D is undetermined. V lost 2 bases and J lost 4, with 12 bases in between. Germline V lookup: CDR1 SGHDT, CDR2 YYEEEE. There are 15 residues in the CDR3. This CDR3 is CASSLIKAFTGELFF. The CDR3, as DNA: TGTGCCAGCAGCTTAATCAAAGCCTTCACCGGGGAGCTGTTTTTT.

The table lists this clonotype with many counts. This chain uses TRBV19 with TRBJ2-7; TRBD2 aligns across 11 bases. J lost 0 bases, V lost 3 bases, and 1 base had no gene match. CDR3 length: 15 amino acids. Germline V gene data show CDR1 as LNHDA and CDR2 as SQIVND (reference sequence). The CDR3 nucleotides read TGTGCCAGTAGTATGACTAGCGGGAACTCCTACGAGCAGTACTTC. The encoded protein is CASSMTSGNSYEQYF.

The CDR3 is CAWSTGTGSLGPQHF. The CDR3 region has the DNA TGTGCCTGGAGTACCGGGACAGGGAGTTTGGGGCCCCAGCATTTT. V is TRBV30 and J is TRBJ1-5; 9 nucleotides agree with TRBD1. Looked up from germline, CDR1 is GTSNPN and CDR2 is SVGIG (reference sequence). CDR3 length: 15 residues. Unmatched junction bases numbered 11, after V lost 2 bases and J lost 9 bases.

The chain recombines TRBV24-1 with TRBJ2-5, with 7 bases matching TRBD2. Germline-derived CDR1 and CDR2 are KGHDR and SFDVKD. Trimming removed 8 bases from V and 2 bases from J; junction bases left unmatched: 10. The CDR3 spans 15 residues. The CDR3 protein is CATKSWEGLQETQYF. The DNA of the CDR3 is TGTGCCACCAAGTCGTGGGAGGGTCTACAAGAGACCCAGTACTTC.

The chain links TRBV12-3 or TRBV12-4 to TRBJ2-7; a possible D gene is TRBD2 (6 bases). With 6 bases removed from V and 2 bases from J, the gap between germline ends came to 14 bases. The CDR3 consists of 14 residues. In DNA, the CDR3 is TGTGCCAGCAGACCCCAGGGAGGCCCCTACGAGCAGTACTTC. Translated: CASRPQGGPYEQYF.

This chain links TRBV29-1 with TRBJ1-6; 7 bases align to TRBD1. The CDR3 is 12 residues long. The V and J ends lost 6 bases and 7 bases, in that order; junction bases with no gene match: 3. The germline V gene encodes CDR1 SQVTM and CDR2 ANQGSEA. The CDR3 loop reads CSVQQGNSPLHF. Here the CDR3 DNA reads TGCAGCGTCCAACAGGGGAATTCACCCCTCCACTTT.

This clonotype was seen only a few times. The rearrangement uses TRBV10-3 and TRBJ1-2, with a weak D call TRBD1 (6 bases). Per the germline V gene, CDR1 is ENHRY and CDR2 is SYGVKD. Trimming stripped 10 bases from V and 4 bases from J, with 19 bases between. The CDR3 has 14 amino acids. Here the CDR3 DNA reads TGTGCCAGCAGCCTCCCCGACAGGCGCTATGGCTACACCTTC. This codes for CASSLPDRRYGYTF.

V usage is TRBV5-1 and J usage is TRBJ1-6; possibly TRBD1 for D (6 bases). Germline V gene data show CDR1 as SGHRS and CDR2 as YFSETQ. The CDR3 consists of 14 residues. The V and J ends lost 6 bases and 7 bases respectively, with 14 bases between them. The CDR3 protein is CASTLGAENSPLHF. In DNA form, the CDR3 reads TGCGCCAGCACCCTGGGGGCAGAAAATTCACCCCTCCACTTT. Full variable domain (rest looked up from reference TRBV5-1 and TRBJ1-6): KAGVTQTPRYLIKTRGQQVTLSCSPISGHRSVSWYQQTPGQGLQFLFEYFSETQRNKGNFPGRFSGRQFSNSRSEMNVSTLELGDSALYLCASTLGAENSPLHFGNGTRLTVT.